One T cell receptor beta chain is described in this entry. The antigen it recognizes is unknown. Base qualities are not at hand, and no much larger clone is one base apart. Trimming removed 5 bases from V and 3 bases from J; the gene matches leave 8 bases unexplained. Spanning cysteine to phenylalanine, the CDR3 consists of 16 amino acids. Of the read, only the CDR3 DNA is kept; its 48 bases are in frame from base 1. The germline V gene (reference sequence) gives CDR1 as LNHDA and CDR2 as SQIVND. The data derive from a study of blood T cell repertoires in COVID-19 (dated by TCRdb to about 2020). Broadly, across the study: Samples from collaborators originated in the United States, Italy and Spain and spanned both the acute and convalescent phases of COVID-19. The prospective study material was composed of cDNA or gDNA derived from T cells, B-cell-depleted T cells, or PBMCs. The repertoires were released in a freely available public database intended as a resource for research on the immune response to SARS-CoV-2. Deeply sampled blood TCRbeta repertoires from subjects exposed to, actively infected with, or recovered from COVID-19 were included in the dataset. Nearly every sample came with metadata listing a de-identified subject ID, COVID-19 status, age in years and sex. Where HLA class I and class II types were available, the types were taken from metadata supplied by the sample provider, not from assay-based typing. The samples were drawn from the first 160 participants of the ongoing ImmuneRACE study and from 1,254 subjects provided by 6 global collaborators. Study-level results and caveats: The quantity of clinical and demographic metadata differed by source and by participant and was supplied without curation.

At one collaborating source in Seattle, patients were enrolled during active infection and were followed longitudinally through the course of disease. The collaborating institutions used their own protocols to collect whole blood in K2EDTA tubes. For TCRbeta analysis, collaborators shipped samples as frozen whole blood, isolated PBMCs, or DNA extracted from either of those sample types. TCRbeta CDR3 regions were amplified from genomic DNA by means of the immunoSEQ Assay, a bias-controlled multiplex PCR. The authors' pipeline ran thus. The number of nucleated cells in each sample was estimated from the amplification of reference gene primers within the assay. To quantify the absolute abundance of each unique TCRbeta CDR3 rearrangement, sequence reads were collapsed and filtered. Productive Simpson clonality was computed per sample as the square root of Simpson's diversity index over productive rearrangements. Entries here come from immuneACCESS through TCRdb and include only in-frame sequences with V and J called. Some clones fail to appear in such tables; in the studies checked, an unresolved V gene covers under half of the shortfall, and the cause of the remainder is unknown. V, J and clone size derive from that table, while D and trimming were established from the DNA sequence. The sample includes about 350,000 clones, with roughly nine tenths observed a single time. Clones ranked in the top ten supply 3% to 4% of the sample.

The rearrangement joined TRBV19 to TRBJ2-7; a stretch of 12 junction bases matches TRBD2. This TCR was recovered from a woman aged 55-69 years with COVID-19, enrolled during active disease. The sequenced sample consisted of peripheral blood. Here the CDR3 is given as CASSLLTSGGSYEQYF. The nucleotides are TGTGCCAGTAGTTTACTGACTAGCGGGGGTAGCTACGAGCAGTACTTC.